The 8 T cell receptor beta chains in this list originate from one sample, sequenced in a study of blood T cell repertoires in COVID-19. This table comes from immunoSEQ multiplex PCR, and its TCRdb copy is limited to in-frame clones, with some not included. This sample has tens of thousands of clones; roughly 86% occur once, and the top ten carry just over 20%. The material sequenced was peripheral blood. These receptors came from a human donor in a cohort sampled during active COVID-19.

CDR3 sequence (DNA): TGTGCCAGCAGAGGGCGGGGGCGTAATTCCGGCTACACCTTC. Its translation: CASRGRGRNSGYTF. The V gene is TRBV5-4, the J gene TRBJ1-2; a weak D match, TRBD1 (6 bases). The CDR3 loop spans 14 amino acids. Germline V CDR1 and CDR2: SGHNT, YYREEE (reference sequence). Trimming removed 5 bases from V and 8 bases from J, with 19 bases in between.

The rearrangement links TRBV11-2 to TRBJ1-2; a weak D match, TRBD1 (5 bases). The germline gives CDR1 SGHAT, CDR2 FQNNGV. V was clipped by 5 bases and J by 5 bases, with 12 bases between them. The CDR3 spans 13 residues. CDR3 in DNA: TGTGCCAGCAGCCCAGGGTTTAGGTATGGCTACACCTTC. Amino acid sequence: CASSPGFRYGYTF.

The CDR3 region has the DNA TGTGCCAGCGAATCACCGGGACCCCAGCATTTT. This gives the protein CASESPGPQHF. This chain links TRBV27 with TRBJ1-5; D is unresolved. Germline assignment: CDR1 MNHEY and CDR2 SMNVEV (reference sequence). V was clipped by 8 bases and J by 10 bases, with 12 bases between them. The CDR3 is 11 amino acids.

J is TRBJ2-3 and V is TRBV18, with D possibly TRBD2 on 7 matching bases. Germline assignment: CDR1 KGHSH and CDR2 LQKENI. The CDR3 covers 17 residues. The ends were cut back, 0 bases at V and 2 bases at J, with 15 bases in the middle. CDR3 in amino acids: CASSPPQGSGDTDTQYF. The CDR3 bases are TGTGCCAGCTCACCACCTCAGGGGAGCGGGGACACAGATACGCAGTATTTT.

The chain links TRBV18 to TRBJ2-1, with TRBD1 matching 7 bases. Germline V CDR1 and CDR2: KGHSH, LQKENI. The CDR3 loop spans 14 amino acids. V was pared by 6 bases and J by 5 bases, with 7 bases of the junction left unmatched. The CDR3 here is CASSRDRSNNEQFF. The CDR3, as DNA: TGTGCCAGCTCCCGGGACAGATCAAACAATGAGCAGTTCTTC.

CDR3 residues: CASSLLASGGSYNEQFF. The CDR3 DNA is TGTGCCAGCAGTTTATTGGCTAGCGGGGGCTCTTACAATGAGCAGTTCTTC. The rearrangement joins TRBV27 to TRBJ2-1; 10 bases map to TRBD2. The V gene's germline CDR1 is MNHEY and CDR2 SMNVEV (reference sequence). The CDR3 sequence is 17 residues long. V lost 1 base to trimming and J lost 4 bases; unmatched junction nucleotides: 7.

The CDR3 DNA reads TGCGCCAGCAGCTTGGCCTCGGGGGGCGGTACAGATACGCAGTATTTT. Encoded protein: CASSLASGGGTDTQYF. The chain has TRBV5-1 and TRBJ2-3, with D tentatively TRBD2 (7 bases). The V end was cut by 0 bases, the J end by 3 bases, with 14 bases between. The CDR3 totals 16 residues. Per germline, CDR1 SGHRS and CDR2 YFSETQ.

The chain links TRBV18 to TRBJ2-7, with 10 positions matching TRBD1. Germline V gene data show CDR1 as KGHSH and CDR2 as LQKENI. The CDR3 spans 14 residues. V shed 6 bases, J shed 5 bases, and the junction held 7 bases outside the gene matches. The CDR3 loop is CASSPGTGVNEQYF. CDR3 DNA sequence: TGTGCCAGCTCCCCCGGGACAGGGGTAAACGAGCAGTACTTC.